One and the same sample provided the 17 T cell receptor beta chains below, sequenced in a study of T cell responses to AZD1222 COVID-19 vaccine. Sequencing was performed with immunoSEQ multiplex PCR; in TCRdb, only in-frame clones are kept and a portion is missing. This sample has around 130,000 clones, with over 75% found just once. Specimen: peripheral blood, collected on day 0 of AZD1222 vaccination. Receptor source: an adult in good health.

CDR3 amino acids: CASSWGGLSYTF. The CDR3 nucleotides read TGTGCCAGCAGCTGGGGCGGCCTGAGCTACACCTTC. The chain recombines TRBV11-2 with TRBJ1-2, with D maybe TRBD1 (5 bases). This CDR3 has 12 amino acids. Trimming pared 4 bases from V and 9 bases from J, leaving 12 bases between. The germline V gene has CDR1 SGHAT and CDR2 FQNNGV.

This chain links TRBV12-3 or TRBV12-4 with TRBJ1-2; D not certain. Between the trimmed V and J ends, which lost 1 base and 8 bases, there was a span of 11 bases. The CDR3 is 13 amino acids. CDR3 nucleotide sequence: TGTGCCAGCAGTTTAGAGGGCCTAGGAGGCTACACCTTC. This gives the protein CASSLEGLGGYTF.

The V and J genes are TRBV15 and TRBJ2-7; D could derive from TRBD1 or TRBD2 (6 bases each). With 4 bases removed from V and 3 bases from J, the gap between germline ends came to 10 bases. Germline assignment: CDR1 LNHNV and CDR2 YYDKDF (reference sequence). There are 13 residues in the CDR3. In DNA form, the CDR3 reads TGTGCCACCAGCAAAGGGGGACTCTACGAGCAGTACTTC. Its translation: CATSKGGLYEQYF.

J is TRBJ2-2 and V is TRBV6-4, with TRBD1 matching over 9 bases. V lost 0 bases, J lost 6 bases, and 5 bases stayed unmatched. The CDR3 length is 16 residues. Germline lookup yields CDR1 MRHNA and CDR2 SNTAGT. The CDR3 nucleotides are TGTGCCAGCAGTGACTCAGGGGGGACAGGGTCCGGGGAGCTGTTTTTT. Its protein is CASSDSGGTGSGELFF.

A note on this clone: Within the sample, other DNA sequences also encode this same CDR3. For the CDR3, the DNA is TGTGCCAGCAGTTTGGCCAGGGACACTGAAGCTTTCTTT. Its protein is CASSLARDTEAFF. The chain is built from TRBV12-3 or TRBV12-4 and TRBJ1-1; D might be TRBD1 (5 bases). Trimming took 3 bases from V and 3 from J, leaving 8 bases between them. The CDR3 covers 13 residues.

Of note for this clone: Germline and junction disagree at one end, which may indicate a read error. The chain couples TRBV10-3 to TRBJ1-1, with a weak D call TRBD1 (5 bases). CDR3 length: 18 residues. Germline V CDR1 and CDR2: ENHRY, SYGVKD. DNA of the CDR3: TGTGCCACCCTGCCTTGGGGGGGGAACCTCCACTCGAACGCTGAAGCTTTCTTT. Its protein product is CATLPWGGNLHSNAEAFF.

The rearrangement joins TRBV29-1 to TRBJ1-1; D gene ambiguous. This CDR3 spans 13 amino acids. The germline V and J ends were trimmed by 8 bases and 0 bases, with 13 bases remaining between them. Germline CDR1 reads SQVTM; CDR2 reads ANQGSEA. CDR3 residues: CSIGGQMNTEAFF. The CDR3 nucleotides read TGCAGCATCGGAGGGCAGATGAACACTGAAGCTTTCTTT.

This rearrangement joins TRBV2 to TRBJ2-5; TRBD2 might be the D (7 bases). The CDR3 extends over 14 amino acids. From germline, CDR1 is SNHLY and CDR2 FYNNEI. Trimming left V 7 bases short and J 3 bases short, with 15 bases between. CDR3 nucleotide sequence: TGTGCCAGCATGCTAGGGGGGGACGAAGAGACCCAGTACTTC. Translating it yields CASMLGGDEETQYF.

The chain employs TRBV12-3 or TRBV12-4 and TRBJ1-1, with D hard to call. The CDR3 runs 13 residues. V lost 5 bases, J lost 2 bases, and 9 bases lay in between. The CDR3 protein is CASSGDPNTEAFF. CDR3 coding DNA: TGTGCCAGCAGTGGGGATCCAAACACTGAAGCTTTCTTT.

The J gene is TRBJ2-7, the V gene TRBV19; either TRBD1 or TRBD2 may supply D (5 bases each). V gave up 3 bases and J gave up 2 bases, with 20 bases separating them. CDR3 length equals 17 residues. From germline, CDR1 is LNHDA and CDR2 SQIVND (reference sequence). In DNA form, the CDR3 reads TGTGCCAGTAGTATTCTCGGTGGGGCTAGCAAGACCTACGAGCAGTACTTC. It codes for CASSILGGASKTYEQYF. The full variable domain, rest sourced from reference TRBV19 and TRBJ2-7, is DGGITQSPKYLFRKEGQNVTLSCEQNLNHDAMYWYRQDPGQGLRLIYYSQIVNDFQKGDIAEGYSVSREKKESFPLTVTSAQKNPTAFYLCASSILGGASKTYEQYFGPGTRLTVT.

The genes are TRBV5-6 and TRBJ2-1, with D possibly matching TRBD2 (6 bases). The CDR3 totals 16 residues. With 3 bases removed from V and 1 base from J, the gap between germline ends came to 14 bases. CDR1 and CDR2 (germline): SGHDT, YYEEEE. Here the CDR3 DNA reads TGTGCCAGCAGCTGGGACCGGGGGAGTTCCTACAATGAGCAGTTCTTC. It specifies CASSWDRGSSYNEQFF.

The genes are TRBV27 and TRBJ1-6; D gene uncertain. V lost 3 bases, J lost 9 bases, and 9 bases lay in between. Germline CDR1 reads MNHEY; CDR2 reads SMNVEV (reference sequence). The CDR3 totals 13 residues. The CDR3 DNA is TGTGCCAGCAGTTTTGCGTTAGGTTCACCCCTCCACTTT. Translated, it gives CASSFALGSPLHF.

On this clone itself: The sample contains more than one DNA sequence encoding this CDR3. V gene TRBV5-1 combines with J gene TRBJ2-1, with D unresolved. Germline V gene data show CDR1 as SGHRS and CDR2 as YFSETQ. The ends were cut back, 1 base at V and 0 bases at J, with 2 bases in the middle. This CDR3 spans 13 amino acids. CDR3: CASSLSSYNEQFF. The DNA for the CDR3 is TGCGCCAGCAGCTTGAGCTCCTACAATGAGCAGTTCTTC.

This clone was seen only once. CDR3 in amino acids: CASRPPRTAGEQFF. DNA of the CDR3: TGTGCCAGCAGACCACCTAGGACCGCCGGGGAGCAGTTCTTC. This chain links TRBV28 with TRBJ2-1; D is uncertain. CDR1 MDHEN and CDR2 SYDVKM come from the germline V gene. CDR3 length: 14 amino acids. Trimming shortened V by 6 bases and J by 10 bases, and 19 bases separated the two germline ends.

The V call is TRBV9, the J call TRBJ2-3; TRBD2 is a possible D gene (6 bases). This CDR3 region has 16 residues. Looked up from germline, CDR1 is SGDLS and CDR2 is YYNGEE. Trimming removed 6 bases from V and 2 bases from J, with 19 bases in between. CDR3 sequence: CASNEDSGTITDTQYF. The CDR3 DNA is TGTGCCAGCAACGAGGATAGCGGAACAATCACAGATACGCAGTATTTT.

The genes are TRBV29-1 and TRBJ2-5, with 13 bases matching TRBD2. The germline V gene has CDR1 SQVTM and CDR2 ANQGSEA. This CDR3 is 14 amino acids long. V trimming: 6 bases; J trimming: 6 bases; junction bases outside the gene matches: 7. For the CDR3, the DNA is TGCAGCGTCCTAGGACTAGCGGGAGTGCAGACCCAGTACTTC. Protein product: CSVLGLAGVQTQYF.

The chain is built from TRBV19 and TRBJ2-7; 9 bases agree with TRBD1. CDR3 length: 15 residues. The trim removed 5 bases at V and 3 bases at J, leaving 8 bases unmatched. Germline assignment: CDR1 LNHDA and CDR2 SQIVND (reference sequence). The CDR3 DNA reads as TGTGCCAGTAGTTTATCCGGGACAGGGTACTACGAGCAGTACTTC. It codes for CASSLSGTGYYEQYF.